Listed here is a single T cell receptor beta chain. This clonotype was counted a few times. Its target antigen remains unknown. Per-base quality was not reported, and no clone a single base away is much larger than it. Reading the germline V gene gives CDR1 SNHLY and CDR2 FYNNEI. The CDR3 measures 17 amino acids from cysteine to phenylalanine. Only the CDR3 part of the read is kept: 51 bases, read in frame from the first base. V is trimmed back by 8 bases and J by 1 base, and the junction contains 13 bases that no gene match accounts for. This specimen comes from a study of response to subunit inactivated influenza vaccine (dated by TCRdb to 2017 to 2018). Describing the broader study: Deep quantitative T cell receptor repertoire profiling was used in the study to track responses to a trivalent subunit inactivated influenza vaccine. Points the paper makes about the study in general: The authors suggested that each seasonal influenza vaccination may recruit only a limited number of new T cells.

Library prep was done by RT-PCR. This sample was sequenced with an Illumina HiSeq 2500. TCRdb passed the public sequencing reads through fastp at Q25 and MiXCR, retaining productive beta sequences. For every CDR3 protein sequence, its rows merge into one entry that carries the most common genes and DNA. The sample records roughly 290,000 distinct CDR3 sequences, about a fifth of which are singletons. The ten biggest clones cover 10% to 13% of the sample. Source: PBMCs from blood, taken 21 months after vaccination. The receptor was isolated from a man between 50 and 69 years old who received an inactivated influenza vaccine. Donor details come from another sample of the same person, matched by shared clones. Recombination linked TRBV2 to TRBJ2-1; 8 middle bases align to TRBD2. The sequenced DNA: TGTGCCAGCCCAGATCCCACCAGCGGGGGTTCCTACAATGAGCAGTTCTTC. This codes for CASPDPTSGGSYNEQFF.